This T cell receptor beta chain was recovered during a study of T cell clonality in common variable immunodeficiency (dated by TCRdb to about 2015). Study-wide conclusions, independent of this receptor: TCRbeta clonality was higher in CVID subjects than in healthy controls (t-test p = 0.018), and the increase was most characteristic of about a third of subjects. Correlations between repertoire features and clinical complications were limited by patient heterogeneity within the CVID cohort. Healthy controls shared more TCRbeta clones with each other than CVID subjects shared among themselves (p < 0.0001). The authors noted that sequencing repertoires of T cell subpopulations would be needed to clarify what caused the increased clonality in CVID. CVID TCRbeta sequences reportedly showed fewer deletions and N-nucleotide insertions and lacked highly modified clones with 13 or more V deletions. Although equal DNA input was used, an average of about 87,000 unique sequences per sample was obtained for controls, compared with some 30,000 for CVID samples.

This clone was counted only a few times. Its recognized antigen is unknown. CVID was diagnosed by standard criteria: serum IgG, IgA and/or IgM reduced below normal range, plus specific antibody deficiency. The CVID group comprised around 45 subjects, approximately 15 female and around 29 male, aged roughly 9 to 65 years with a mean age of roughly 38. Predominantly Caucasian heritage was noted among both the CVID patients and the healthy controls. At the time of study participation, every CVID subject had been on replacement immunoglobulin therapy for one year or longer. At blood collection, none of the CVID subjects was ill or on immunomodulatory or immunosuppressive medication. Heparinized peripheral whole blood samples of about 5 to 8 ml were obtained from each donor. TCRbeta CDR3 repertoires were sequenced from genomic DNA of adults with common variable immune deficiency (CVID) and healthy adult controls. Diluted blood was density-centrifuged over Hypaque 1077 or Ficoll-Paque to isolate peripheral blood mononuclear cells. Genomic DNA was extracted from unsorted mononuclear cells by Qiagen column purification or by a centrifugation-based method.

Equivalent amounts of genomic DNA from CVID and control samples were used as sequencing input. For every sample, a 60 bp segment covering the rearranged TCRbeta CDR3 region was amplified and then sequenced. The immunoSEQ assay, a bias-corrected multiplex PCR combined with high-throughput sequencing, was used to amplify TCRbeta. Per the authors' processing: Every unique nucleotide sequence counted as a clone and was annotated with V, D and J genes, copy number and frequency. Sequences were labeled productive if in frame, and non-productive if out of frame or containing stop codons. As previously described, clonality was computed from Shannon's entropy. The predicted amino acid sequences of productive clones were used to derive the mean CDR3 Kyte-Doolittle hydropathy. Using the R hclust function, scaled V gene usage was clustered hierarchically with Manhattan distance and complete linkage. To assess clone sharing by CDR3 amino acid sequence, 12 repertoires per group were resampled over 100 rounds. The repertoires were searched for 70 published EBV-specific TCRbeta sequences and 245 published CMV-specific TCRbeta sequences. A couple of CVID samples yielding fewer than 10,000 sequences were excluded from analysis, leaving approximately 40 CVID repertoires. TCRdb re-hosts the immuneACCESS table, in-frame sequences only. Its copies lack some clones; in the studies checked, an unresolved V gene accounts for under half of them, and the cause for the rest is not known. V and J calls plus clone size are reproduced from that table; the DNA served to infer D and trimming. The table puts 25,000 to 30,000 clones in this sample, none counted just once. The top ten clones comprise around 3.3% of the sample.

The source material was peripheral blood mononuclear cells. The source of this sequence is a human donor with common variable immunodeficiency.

The DNA read from the CDR3 is TGTGCCAGTAGTATAGGCAGAGAAAATGAAAAA. Translated, it gives CASSIGRENEK. The full CDR3 protein is CASSIGRENEKLFF. The sequence links TRBV19 to TRBJ1-4; the D gene assignment is ambiguous. Read sequence stops 3 residues before the CDR3 end, and the germline J gene provides the missing end. V is clipped by 1 base and J by 5 bases, and the sequence between their germline boundaries is 8 bases long. Counted from cysteine to phenylalanine, this CDR3 has 14 amino acids. Sequencing covers 33 bases of the CDR3, shown here with the frame starting at base 1. CDR1 and CDR2, looked up from the germline V gene (reference sequence), are LNHDA and SQIVND.